This entry lists 18 T cell receptor beta chains sequenced from one sample in a study of tumor-infiltrating lymphocytes in primary liver carcinoma. It was unsorted whole blood that yielded blood RNA, and germline DNA was also extracted. The authors made TCR beta cDNA from 400 to 550 ng total RNA with a constant-region primer. Three nested multiplex PCR rounds of slightly modified ARM-PCR generated TCR beta libraries. A C-beta reverse primer and TRBV1-TRBV30 forward primers served in each of the first two PCR rounds, at 10 cycles apiece. Using its own MiXCR run on the multiplex PCR reads, TCRdb lists one record per CDR3 protein. The top ten clones hold under 8.5% of a sample with 300,000 to 350,000 distinct CDR3 sequences, around three fifths of them seen once. The sequenced material came from peripheral blood. The source of these receptors is a man aged 35 to 55 with primary liver carcinoma and hepatitis B virus infection.

CDR3: CASSFVGHGAMDAQYF. The CDR3 DNA is TGTGCCAGCAGCTTCGTGGGACATGGGGCAATGGATGCGCAGTATTTT. This chain joins TRBV6-2 or TRBV6-3 and TRBJ2-3, with D possibly being TRBD1 (6 bases). The CDR3 covers 16 residues. Germline V gene data show CDR1 as MNHEY and CDR2 as SVGEGT. V was clipped by 6 bases and J by 10 bases, with 26 bases between them.

A remark on this clonotype: It may be a read error: a sequence one base away is much more abundant. The V and J genes are TRBV4-2 and TRBJ1-5; perhaps TRBD1 as D (6 bases). V was pared by 4 bases and J by 6 bases, with 16 bases between. There are 15 residues in the CDR3. Germline values: CDR1 LGHNA, CDR2 YNFKEQ. CDR3 sequence reads: CASSRVQGDPQPQHF. The CDR3 nucleotides are TGTGCCAGCAGCCGAGTACAGGGAGATCCTCAGCCCCAGCATTTT.

As concerns this clonotype: The CDR3 does not close with the conserved phenylalanine or tryptophan, likely indicating a read error. The V call is TRBV4-1, the J call TRBJ2-7, with 10 bases that match TRBD2. Germline V lookup: CDR1 MGHRA, CDR2 YSYEKL. The CDR3 runs to 17 residues. CDR3 coding DNA: TGTGCCAGCAGCCAAGTACTTACGAGCGGGAGGGCCTACGAGCAGTACTCC. This sequence encodes CASSQVLTSGRAYEQYS.

This clonotype appeared many times. The J gene is TRBJ1-2, the V gene TRBV6-2 or TRBV6-3; 7 bases fit TRBD1. Trimming at V came to 5 bases and at J to 4 bases, leaving 4 bases not matched to a gene. The CDR3 sequence is 13 residues long. Germline V gene sequence: CDR1 MNHEY, CDR2 SVGEGT. The CDR3 sequence is CASSHRDSYGYTF. CDR3 sequence (DNA): TGTGCCAGCAGTCACCGGGACAGCTATGGCTACACCTTC.

Comments on this clonotype: This clone may be a read error of a much larger clone one base away. The chain employs TRBV6-2 or TRBV6-3 and TRBJ1-5; D may be TRBD1 (5 bases). The CDR3 covers 17 residues. V dropped 2 bases and J dropped 7 bases, with 21 bases sitting between them. Germline lookup yields CDR1 MNHEY and CDR2 SVGEGT. DNA for the CDR3: TGTGCCAGCAGTTACATTGGTGGGGCAGAGTGTTACCAGCCCCAGCATTTT. This gives the protein CASSYIGGAECYQPQHF.

Details on this clonotype: One end of the junction does not line up with germline, which may come from a read error. The V and J genes are TRBV6-5 and TRBJ2-7; D is uncertain. This CDR3 contains 15 residues. Germline CDR1 and CDR2: MNHEY and SVGAGI. CDR3 in amino acids: CDSSYDRPFLGEQYF. In DNA, the CDR3 is TGTGACAGCAGTTATGACCGACCCTTTTTAGGCGAGCAGTACTTC.

This clonotype was picked up a small number of times. This rearrangement joins TRBV28 to TRBJ2-6; a possible D gene is TRBD2 (6 bases). CDR1 and CDR2 from the germline V gene are MDHEN and SYDVKM. This CDR3 spans 15 amino acids. V shed 7 bases and J shed 2 bases, with 12 bases lying between them. CDR3 residues: CASTGGGTGANVLTF. The CDR3 region has the DNA TGTGCCAGCACCGGAGGAGGGACTGGGGCCAACGTCCTGACTTTC.

The chain is built from TRBV12-3 or TRBV12-4 and TRBJ1-1; D is unresolved. The CDR3 length is 13 residues. The V end lost 2 bases, the J end lost 7 bases, and 11 bases lay between the germline ends. The CDR3 region is CASSLRVDIEAFF. The CDR3 DNA is TGTGCCAGCAGTTTACGGGTTGATATTGAAGCTTTCTTT.

This clonotype has a handful of counts. This chain connects TRBV6-2 or TRBV6-3 to TRBJ2-7, with D unclear. This CDR3 comprises 15 residues. The V end lost 0 bases, the J end lost 3 bases, and 12 bases lay between the germline ends. The V gene's germline CDR1 is MNHEY and CDR2 SVGEGT. For the CDR3, the DNA is TGTGCCAGCAGTTACTCGGTACAGTGCTACTACGAGCAGTACTTC. It specifies CASSYSVQCYYEQYF.

As to this clonotype: A much more abundant neighbour one base away suggests this may be a read error. A read error is likely, as this CDR3 ends without the conserved phenylalanine or tryptophan. The DNA for the CDR3 is TGTGCCAGCAGCGACAGCCGTTCACAGGGCGGGGAGACCCAGTACGTC. Translating gives CASSDSRSQGGETQYV. The chain recombines TRBV14 with TRBJ2-5, with a tentative D call TRBD1 (6 bases). Trimming left V 5 bases short and J 5 bases short, with 21 bases between. This CDR3 region has 16 residues. Germline CDR1 and CDR2: SGHDN and FVKESK.

A remark on this clonotype: One end of the junction varies from germline; a read error may be responsible. CDR3 sequence (DNA): TGTACCAGCAGCTTAACGACTAATCGCGCAGATACGCAGTATTTT. Encoded protein: CTSSLTTNRADTQYF. The gene calls are TRBV11-2 and TRBJ2-3, with D possibly matching TRBD2 (5 bases). The CDR3 runs 15 residues. Germline V gives CDR1 SGHAT, CDR2 FQNNGV.

V and J are TRBV30 and TRBJ1-3, with D perhaps TRBD1 (5 bases). Germline assignment: CDR1 GTSNPN and CDR2 SVGIG (reference sequence). The CDR3 spans 14 residues. V was cut by 1 base and J by 4 bases, with 11 bases left in between. The CDR3 loop is CAWSAWDGGNTIYF. For the CDR3, the DNA is TGTGCCTGGAGTGCATGGGACGGAGGAAACACCATATATTTT. Drawing the rest from reference TRBV30 and TRBJ1-3, the complete variable domain is SQTIHQWPATLVQPVGSPLSLECTVEGTSNPNLYWYRQAAGRGLQLLFYSVGIGQISSEVPQNLSASRPQDRQFILSSKKLLLSDSGFYLCAWSAWDGGNTIYFGEGSWLTVV.

The V gene is TRBV13, the J gene TRBJ2-1; D tentatively fits TRBD1 or TRBD2 (5 bases each). The V end was cut by 5 bases, the J end by 2 bases, with 10 bases between. The CDR3 is made up of 14 amino acids. Looked up from germline, CDR1 is PRHDT and CDR2 is FYEKMQ (reference sequence). The DNA of the CDR3 is TGTGCCAGCAGCCCGGGACCTGCCTACAATGAGCAGTTCTTC. Protein: CASSPGPAYNEQFF.

Concerning this clonotype: With a much larger clone just one base away, this may be a read error. The V call is TRBV5-4, the J call TRBJ2-2, with 9 bases lining up with TRBD1. The germline V gene encodes CDR1 SGHNT and CDR2 YYREEE (reference sequence). With V trimmed by 3 bases and J by 1 base, 4 bases remained unmatched. The CDR3 is 16 amino acids. CDR3 amino acids: CASSYQGQGNTGELFF. The DNA for the CDR3 is TGTGCCAGCAGCTATCAGGGACAGGGGAACACCGGGGAGCTGTTTTTT. The entire variable domain, with the rest obtained from reference TRBV5-4 and TRBJ2-2, is as follows: ETGVTQSPTHLIKTRGQQVTLRCSSQSGHNTVSWYQQALGQGPQFIFQYYREEENGRGNFPPRFSGLQFPNYSSELNVNALELDDSALYLCASSYQGQGNTGELFFGEGSRLTVL.

This clonotype was observed many times. This chain links TRBV6-1 with TRBJ1-2; D gene unclear. This CDR3 comprises 13 residues. Trimming left V 3 bases short and J 1 base short, with 6 bases between. Looked up from germline, CDR1 is MNHNS and CDR2 is SASEGT. CDR3 DNA: TGTGCCAGCAGTGAGACGTTTAACTATGGCTACACCTTC. Its translation: CASSETFNYGYTF.

Ten or more counts support this clonotype. The chain has TRBV10-1 and TRBJ2-3; weak D call: TRBD2 (6 bases). The CDR3 is 14 amino acids. Germline V gene lookup returns CDR1 WNHNN and CDR2 SYGVQD (reference sequence). V dropped 3 bases and J dropped 3 bases, with 10 bases sitting between them. CDR3 sequence (DNA): TGCGCCAGCAGTGACGGCGGGATAACAGATACGCAGTATTTT. Its protein is CASSDGGITDTQYF.

The chain is built from TRBV6-1 and TRBJ2-3; 10 positions match TRBD2. Germline CDR1 reads MNHNS; CDR2 reads SASEGT. V shed 6 bases, J shed 1 base, and the junction held 13 bases outside the gene matches. The CDR3 sequence is 18 residues long. Here the CDR3 reads CASSDGVMGLARTDTQYF. The CDR3 bases are TGTGCCAGCAGCGACGGGGTGATGGGACTAGCGCGCACAGATACGCAGTATTTT.

The chain links TRBV19 to TRBJ2-2; D not resolved. Germline V gene data show CDR1 as LNHDA and CDR2 as SQIVND (reference sequence). V was pared by 6 bases and J by 6 bases, with 8 bases between. The CDR3 sequence is 12 residues long. DNA of the CDR3: TGTGCCAGTAGAATAATACCCGGGGAGCTGTTTTTT. It yields the protein CASRIIPGELFF.